The clone carrying this TCR beta chain is a singleton in its sample. These data belong to a study of T cell responses to AZD1222 COVID-19 vaccine. In germline, CDR1 is ENHRY, CDR2 SYGVKD. This CDR3 spans 16 amino acids. Trimming stripped 4 bases from V and 2 bases from J, with 16 bases between. Generated by immunoSEQ multiplex PCR, the TCRdb table keeps only in-frame clones and is missing some. The table shows around 80,000 clones, with approximately 83% occurring only once. This TCR came from an adult who received the AZD1222 COVID-19 vaccine. The rearrangement joins TRBV10-3 to TRBJ2-3, with D perhaps TRBD2 (6 bases). The sample consisted of peripheral blood, taken 28 days after the second AZD1222 dose. CDR3 coding DNA: TGTGCCATCAGTGGAGTGGGTAGCGGTTACACAGATACGCAGTATTTT. Its translation is CAISGVGSGYTDTQYF.